This is a list of T cell receptor beta chains from one sample in a study of beta chain features in type 1 diabetes. Generated by immunoSEQ multiplex PCR, the TCRdb table keeps only in-frame clones and is missing some. The sample lists around 100,000 clones, roughly 28% occurring once. The sample consisted of central memory CD4+ T cells from blood. These receptors were taken from a woman between 18 and 29 years old with type 1 diabetes. Both conserved end residues are part of each CDR3. D genes are given only for firm matches. Clone size appears in some rows only: once, few, many, or a class for an expanded clone.

-	TRBV5-1	TRBJ2-3	-	CASSYQGSSTDTQYF	TGCGCCAGCAGCTACCAGGGGTCTAGCACAGATACGCAGTATTTT
-	TRBV10-3	TRBJ1-1	-	CATKGGRLKTEAFF	TGTGCCACCAAGGGGGGGAGATTAAAGACTGAAGCTTTCTTT
-	TRBV5-1	TRBJ2-3	TRBD2	CASSLEGTRSDTQYF	TGCGCCAGCAGCTTGGAGGGGACTAGATCAGATACGCAGTATTTT
-	TRBV5-6	TRBJ2-7	-	CASSLYSYEQYF	TGTGCCAGCAGCTTGTACTCCTACGAGCAGTACTTC
-	TRBV6-1	TRBJ1-1	-	CASSPNPQGTTEAFF	TGTGCCAGCAGCCCAAACCCCCAGGGGACCACTGAAGCTTTCTTT
-	TRBV7-2	TRBJ1-5	TRBD1	CASSLGQGVSQPQHF	TGTGCCAGCAGCTTAGGGCAGGGGGTAAGTCAGCCCCAGCATTTT
few	TRBV4-1	TRBJ1-4	-	CASSQDYAATNEKLFF	TGCGCCAGCAGCCAAGATTATGCAGCAACTAATGAAAAACTGTTTTTT
-	TRBV4-1	TRBJ2-7	TRBD2	CASSQGDRLAREQYF	TGTGCCAGCAGCCAAGGTGACCGACTAGCGCGGGAGCAGTACTTC
-	TRBV19	TRBJ2-1	TRBD2	CASSIRGLAGSYNEQFF	TGTGCCAGTAGTATTAGGGGACTAGCGGGTTCCTACAATGAGCAGTTCTTC
-	TRBV6-5	TRBJ2-1	-	CASSWTADNEQFF	TGTGCCAGCAGTTGGACAGCAGACAATGAGCAGTTCTTC
many	TRBV30	TRBJ2-7	TRBD1	CAWSEGQGYAQYF	TGTGCCTGGAGTGAGGGACAGGGGTATGCGCAGTACTTC
once	TRBV4-1	TRBJ1-1	-	CASSTSGNTEAFF	TGCGCCAGCAGCACCTCGGGGAACACTGAAGCTTTCTTT
few	TRBV10-2	TRBJ2-2	TRBD2	CASVYASGTVYTGELFF	TGCGCCAGCGTATACGCTAGCGGGACAGTTTACACCGGGGAGCTGTTTTTT
-	TRBV27	TRBJ1-2	TRBD1	CASSTKGARFYGYTF	TGTGCCAGCAGTACTAAGGGGGCGCGATTCTATGGCTACACCTTC
once	TRBV14	TRBJ1-1	-	CASSLPGSKKAFF	TGTGCCAGCAGCCTCCCGGGAAGTAAAAAAGCTTTCTTT
-	TRBV5-1	TRBJ1-2	TRBD1	CASSVGQGPFYGYTF	TGCGCCAGCAGCGTGGGACAGGGCCCTTTCTATGGCTACACCTTC
-	TRBV5-1	TRBJ1-5	-	CASSLAPGEGSNQPQHF	TGCGCCAGCAGCCTGGCCCCAGGGGAGGGGAGCAATCAGCCCCAGCATTTT
few	TRBV7-2	TRBJ2-7	-	CASSVPGVGYEQYF	TGTGCCAGCAGCGTCCCGGGGGTTGGGTACGAGCAGTACTTC
-	TRBV7-7	TRBJ2-2	TRBD1	CASSAGTGTGELFF	TGTGCCAGCAGCGCGGGGACAGGGACCGGGGAGCTGTTTTTT
few	TRBV18	TRBJ2-1	TRBD2	CASSPGGTSGSSEQFF	TGTGCCAGCTCGCCCGGAGGGACTAGCGGGAGTAGTGAGCAGTTCTTC
few	TRBV12-5	TRBJ1-5	-	CASGRTRDQPQHF	TGTGCTAGTGGTCGGACAAGGGATCAGCCCCAGCATTTT
few	TRBV5-1	TRBJ2-5	TRBD2	CASSLGLAGRGETQYF	TGCGCCAGCAGCTTGGGACTAGCGGGAAGAGGGGAGACCCAGTACTTC
few	TRBV5-1	TRBJ2-1	TRBD2	CASSMGLAGVDEQFF	TGCGCCAGCAGCATGGGACTAGCGGGAGTTGATGAGCAGTTCTTC
few	TRBV10-1	TRBJ2-4	TRBD2	CASVPPEGGGSAWGNIQYF	TGCGCCAGCGTCCCCCCAGAAGGTGGCGGGAGCGCCTGGGGAAACATTCAGTACTTC
-	TRBV29-1	TRBJ1-5	-	CSVVVRADQPQHF	TGCAGCGTTGTTGTCAGGGCGGATCAGCCCCAGCATTTT
-	TRBV7-3	TRBJ2-2	-	CASSLIFPTGTGELFF	TGTGCCAGCAGCTTAATCTTCCCCACGGGGACCGGGGAGCTGTTTTTT
-	TRBV5-4	TRBJ1-1	-	CASRAMNTEAFF	TGTGCCAGCAGGGCAATGAACACTGAAGCTTTCTTT
many	TRBV5-1	TRBJ1-5	TRBD1	CASSLGGQDNQPQHF	TGCGCCAGCAGCTTGGGCGGACAGGACAATCAGCCCCAGCATTTT
-	TRBV11-2	TRBJ2-3	-	CASSLAGRTSTDTQYF	TGTGCCAGCAGCTTAGCAGGCAGAACTAGCACAGATACGCAGTATTTT
-	TRBV25-1	TRBJ1-2	TRBD1	CASSESRTGDYGYTF	TGTGCCAGCAGTGAATCCCGGACAGGGGACTATGGCTACACCTTC
few	TRBV6-1	TRBJ2-5	TRBD2	CASSVVSSGSSQETQYF	TGTGCCAGCAGTGTAGTCTCCAGCGGGAGTAGTCAAGAGACCCAGTACTTC
few	TRBV25-1	TRBJ2-7	-	CASSREDEQYF	TGTGCCAGCTCCAGGGAAGACGAGCAGTACTTC
few	TRBV7-2	TRBJ1-5	TRBD1	CASSLAGGQGWNQPQHF	TGTGCCAGCAGCTTAGCAGGGGGACAGGGATGGAATCAGCCCCAGCATTTT
-	TRBV5-1	TRBJ2-4	TRBD1	CASSLDRGPVYIQYF	TGCGCCAGCAGCTTGGACAGGGGGCCCGTTTACATTCAGTACTTC
few	TRBV27	TRBJ2-5	-	CASSQVNTRLVGFIETQYF	TGTGCCAGCAGCCAGGTGAACACGAGACTAGTGGGGTTCATAGAGACCCAGTACTTC
-	TRBV11-2	TRBJ2-2	TRBD2	CASSSKVLAGNTGELFF	TGTGCCAGCAGCTCAAAGGTCCTAGCGGGGAACACCGGGGAGCTGTTTTTT
-	TRBV28	TRBJ1-2	-	CASSLRESYTF	TGTGCCAGCAGCCTCCGGGAAAGCTACACCTTC
-	TRBV4-2	TRBJ2-5	-	CASSRPGGKETQYF	TGTGCCAGCAGCCGGCCCGGGGGAAAAGAGACCCAGTACTTC
-	TRBV7-7	TRBJ2-1	TRBD2	CASSPEAGVGYNEQFF	TGTGCCAGCAGCCCCGAAGCGGGAGTTGGGTACAATGAGCAGTTCTTC
-	TRBV2	TRBJ1-4	TRBD1	CASSGSGTGYEKLFF	TGTGCCAGCAGTGGTTCCGGGACAGGTTACGAAAAACTGTTTTTT
few	TRBV5-4	TRBJ2-3	TRBD2	CASSSGLAGVTDTQYF	TGTGCCAGCAGCTCGGGACTAGCGGGAGTCACAGATACGCAGTATTTT
-	TRBV18	TRBJ1-4	TRBD1	CASSPVGQGREKLFF	TGTGCCAGCTCACCAGTGGGACAGGGGCGTGAAAAACTGTTTTTT
-	TRBV5-1	TRBJ1-1	TRBD1	CASSLGHQNRGVPEAFF	TGCGCCAGCAGCTTGGGACACCAAAACAGGGGAGTCCCAGAAGCTTTCTTT
few	TRBV5-1	TRBJ1-2	-	CASSPSGGFDYGYTF	TGCGCCAGCAGCCCCAGCGGGGGTTTCGACTATGGCTACACCTTC
once	TRBV2	TRBJ2-6	TRBD1	CASSSQGAGANVLTF	TGTGCCAGCAGTTCTCAGGGGGCTGGGGCCAACGTCCTGACTTTC
few	TRBV18	TRBJ2-6	-	CASSGALGANVLTF	TGTGCCAGCTCTGGGGCGCTTGGGGCCAACGTCCTGACTTTC
-	TRBV27	TRBJ2-5	-	CASSRSRGETQYF	TGTGCCAGCAGTAGATCCAGGGGAGAGACCCAGTACTTC
-	TRBV11-2	TRBJ2-7	TRBD2	CASSQPTTSGPTTYEQYF	TGTGCCAGCAGCCAGCCCACAACTAGCGGTCCTACTACCTACGAGCAGTACTTC
-	TRBV10-2	TRBJ2-3	TRBD2	CASSASGRTDTQYF	TGCGCCAGCAGTGCCAGCGGGAGAACAGATACGCAGTATTTT
-	TRBV6-5	TRBJ1-1	TRBD1	CASSYSGQGRTEAFF	TGTGCCAGCAGTTACTCGGGACAGGGAAGGACTGAAGCTTTCTTT
-	TRBV5-5	TRBJ2-6	-	CASSLGPSGANVLTF	TGTGCCAGCAGCTTGGGGCCATCTGGGGCCAACGTCCTGACTTTC
-	TRBV7-9	TRBJ2-5	-	CASSHARAHQETQYF	TGTGCCAGCAGCCACGCCAGGGCCCACCAAGAGACCCAGTACTTC
-	TRBV7-6	TRBJ1-2	TRBD1	CASSYGQANYGYTF	TGTGCCAGCAGCTATGGACAGGCCAACTATGGCTACACCTTC
-	TRBV27	TRBJ2-3	TRBD1	CASSRDRGTDTQYF	TGTGCCAGCAGCCGGGACAGGGGGACAGATACGCAGTATTTT
-	TRBV5-1	TRBJ2-7	TRBD2	CASDGTRTRNEQYF	TGCGCCAGCGATGGGACTAGAACAAGGAACGAGCAGTACTTC